Ten or more counts support the clone carrying this TCR beta chain. The target antigen is unknown. The germline V gene has CDR1 SNHLY and CDR2 FYNNEI. The CDR3 covers 14 residues. V lost 7 bases to trimming and J lost 2 bases, with 14 bases between them. The data stem from a study of T cell repertoires in cytomegalovirus infection. About the research overall: CMV infection and matching HLA type were both indicated by public TCR beta signatures.

General study results and limits: Ex vivo, HLA-C-restricted CMV-specific TCR beta clonotypes prevailed over the rest of the response. People with CMV and the relevant HLA were identified by cumulative public TCR beta family frequency.

Each CDR3 protein is one row after TCRdb ran MiXCR on the reads. In the table there are some 110,000 distinct CDR3 sequences, about 9.4% of which are singletons. The chain joins TRBV2 to TRBJ2-5; TRBD1 or TRBD2 may be the D gene (5 bases each). What was sequenced was PBMCs, sequenced either directly or after in vitro stimulation (not recorded which). This sequence originates from a human donor in good health (CMV status not recorded). Some clones in this sample may be carry-over from other donors' samples. The CDR3 DNA reads as TGTGCCAGCACCCCTGGGACGGGGCAAGAGACCCAGTACTTC. This sequence encodes CASTPGTGQETQYF.